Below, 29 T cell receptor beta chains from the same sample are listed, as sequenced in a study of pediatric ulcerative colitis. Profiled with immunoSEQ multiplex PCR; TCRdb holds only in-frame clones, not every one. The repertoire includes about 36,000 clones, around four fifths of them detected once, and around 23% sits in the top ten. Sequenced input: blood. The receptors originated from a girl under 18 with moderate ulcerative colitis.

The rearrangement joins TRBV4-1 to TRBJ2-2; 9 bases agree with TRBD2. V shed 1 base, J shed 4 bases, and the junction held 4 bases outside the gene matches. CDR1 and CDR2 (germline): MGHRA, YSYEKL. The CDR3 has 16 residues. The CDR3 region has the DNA TGCGCCAGCAGCCAAGTTCAACTAGCGGGCACCGGGGAGCTGTTTTTT. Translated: CASSQVQLAGTGELFF.

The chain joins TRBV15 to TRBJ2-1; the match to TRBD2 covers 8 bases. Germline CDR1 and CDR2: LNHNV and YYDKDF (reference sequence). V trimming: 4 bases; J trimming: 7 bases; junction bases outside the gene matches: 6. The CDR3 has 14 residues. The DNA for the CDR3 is TGTGCCACCAGCACCGCCGGGACTAGAAATGAGCAGTTCTTC. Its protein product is CATSTAGTRNEQFF. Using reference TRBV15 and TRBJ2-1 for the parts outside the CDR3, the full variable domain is DAMVIQNPRYQVTQFGKPVTLSCSQTLNHNVMYWYQQKSSQAPKLLFHYYDKDFNNEADTPDNFQSRRPNTSFCFLDIRSPGLGDTAMYLCATSTAGTRNEQFFGPGTRLTVL.

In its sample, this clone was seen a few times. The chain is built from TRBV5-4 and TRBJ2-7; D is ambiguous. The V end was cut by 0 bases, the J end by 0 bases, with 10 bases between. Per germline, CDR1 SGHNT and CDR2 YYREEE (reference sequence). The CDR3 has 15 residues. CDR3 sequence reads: CASSLATGSSYEQYF. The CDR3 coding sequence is TGTGCCAGCAGCTTGGCGACCGGCAGCTCCTACGAGCAGTACTTC. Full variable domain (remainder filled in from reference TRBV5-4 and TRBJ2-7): ETGVTQSPTHLIKTRGQQVTLRCSSQSGHNTVSWYQQALGQGPQFIFQYYREEENGRGNFPPRFSGLQFPNYSSELNVNALELDDSALYLCASSLATGSSYEQYFGPGTRLTVT.

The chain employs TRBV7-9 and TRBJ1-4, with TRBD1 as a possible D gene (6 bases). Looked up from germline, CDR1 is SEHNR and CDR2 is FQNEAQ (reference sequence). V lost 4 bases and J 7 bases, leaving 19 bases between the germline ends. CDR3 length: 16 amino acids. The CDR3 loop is CASSSYGQTRGEKLFF. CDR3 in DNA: TGTGCCAGCAGCTCTTACGGACAGACACGAGGTGAAAAACTGTTTTTT.

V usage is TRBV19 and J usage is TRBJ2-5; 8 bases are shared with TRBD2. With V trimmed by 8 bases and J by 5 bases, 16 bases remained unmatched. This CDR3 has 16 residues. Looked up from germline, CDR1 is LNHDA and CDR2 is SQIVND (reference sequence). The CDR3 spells CASAGRGAGARETQYF. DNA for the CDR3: TGTGCCAGTGCCGGTCGGGGAGCGGGAGCGAGGGAGACCCAGTACTTC.

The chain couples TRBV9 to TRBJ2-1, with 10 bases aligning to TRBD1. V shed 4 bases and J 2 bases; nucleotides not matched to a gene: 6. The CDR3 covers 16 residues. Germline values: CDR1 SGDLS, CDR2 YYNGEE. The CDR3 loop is CASSPAGTGAYNEQFF. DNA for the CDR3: TGTGCCAGCAGCCCGGCTGGGACAGGGGCCTACAATGAGCAGTTCTTC.

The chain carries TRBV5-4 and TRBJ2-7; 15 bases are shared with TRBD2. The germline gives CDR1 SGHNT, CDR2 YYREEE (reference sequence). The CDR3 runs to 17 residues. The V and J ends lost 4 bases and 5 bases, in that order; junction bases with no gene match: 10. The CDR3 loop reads CASSTGLAGGPLNEQYF. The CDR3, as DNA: TGTGCCAGCAGCACGGGACTAGCGGGAGGTCCTCTTAACGAGCAGTACTTC.

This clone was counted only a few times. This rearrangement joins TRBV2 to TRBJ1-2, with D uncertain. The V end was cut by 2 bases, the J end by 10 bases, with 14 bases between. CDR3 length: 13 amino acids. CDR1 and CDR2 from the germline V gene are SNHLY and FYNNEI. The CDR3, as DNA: TGTGCCAGCAGTGAACTTCGCCCGCGGGACTACACCTTC. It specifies CASSELRPRDYTF.

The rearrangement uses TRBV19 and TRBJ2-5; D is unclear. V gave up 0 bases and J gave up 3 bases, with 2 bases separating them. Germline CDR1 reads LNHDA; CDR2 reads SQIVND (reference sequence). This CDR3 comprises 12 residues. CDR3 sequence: CASSIDEETQYF. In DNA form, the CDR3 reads TGTGCCAGTAGTATAGACGAAGAGACCCAGTACTTC.

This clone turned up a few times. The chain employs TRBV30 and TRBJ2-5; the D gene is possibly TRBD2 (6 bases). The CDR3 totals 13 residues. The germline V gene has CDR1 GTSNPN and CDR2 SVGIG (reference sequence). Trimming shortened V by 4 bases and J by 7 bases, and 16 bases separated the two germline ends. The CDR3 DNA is TGTGCCTGGACGTGGGGGGAAACAGGGACCCAGTACTTC. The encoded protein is CAWTWGETGTQYF.

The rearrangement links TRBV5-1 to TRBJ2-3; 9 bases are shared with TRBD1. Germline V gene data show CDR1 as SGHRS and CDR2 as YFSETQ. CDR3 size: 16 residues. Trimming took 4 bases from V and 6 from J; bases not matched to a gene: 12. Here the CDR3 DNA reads TGCGCCAGCAGCCCGGAACTGACAGGGGGATTCGATACGCAGTATTTT. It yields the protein CASSPELTGGFDTQYF.

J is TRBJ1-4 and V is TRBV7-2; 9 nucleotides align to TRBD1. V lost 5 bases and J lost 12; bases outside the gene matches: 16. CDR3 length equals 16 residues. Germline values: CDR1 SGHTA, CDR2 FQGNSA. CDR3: CASSPLGGQGLLELFF. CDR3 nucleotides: TGTGCCAGCAGCCCTCTAGGGGGACAGGGTTTATTGGAACTGTTTTTT.

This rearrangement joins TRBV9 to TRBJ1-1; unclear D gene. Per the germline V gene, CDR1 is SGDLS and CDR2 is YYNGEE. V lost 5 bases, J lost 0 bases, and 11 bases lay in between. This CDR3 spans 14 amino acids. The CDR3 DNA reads TGTGCCAGCAGTCCCACCGTTATGAACACTGAAGCTTTCTTT. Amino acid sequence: CASSPTVMNTEAFF.

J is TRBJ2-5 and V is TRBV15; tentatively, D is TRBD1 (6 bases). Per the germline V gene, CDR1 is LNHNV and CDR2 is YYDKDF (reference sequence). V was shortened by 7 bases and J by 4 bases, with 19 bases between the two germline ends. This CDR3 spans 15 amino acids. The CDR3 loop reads CATTFGAGAGETQYF. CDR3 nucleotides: TGTGCCACCACCTTTGGCGCAGGGGCCGGAGAGACCCAGTACTTC. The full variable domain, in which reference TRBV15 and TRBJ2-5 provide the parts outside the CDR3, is DAMVIQNPRYQVTQFGKPVTLSCSQTLNHNVMYWYQQKSSQAPKLLFHYYDKDFNNEADTPDNFQSRRPNTSFCFLDIRSPGLGDTAMYLCATTFGAGAGETQYFGPGTRLLVL.

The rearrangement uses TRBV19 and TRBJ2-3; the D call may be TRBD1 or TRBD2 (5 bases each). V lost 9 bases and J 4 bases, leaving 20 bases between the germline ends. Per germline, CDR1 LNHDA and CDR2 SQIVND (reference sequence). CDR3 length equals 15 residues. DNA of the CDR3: TGTGCCAGCAGTGGCCAGGGAGTCGAGGCAGATACGCAGTATTTT. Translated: CASSGQGVEADTQYF.

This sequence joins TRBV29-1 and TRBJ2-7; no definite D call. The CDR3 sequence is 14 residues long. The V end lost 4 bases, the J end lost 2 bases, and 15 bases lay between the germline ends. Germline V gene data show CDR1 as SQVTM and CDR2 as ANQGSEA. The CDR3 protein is CSVGPMGLPYEQYF. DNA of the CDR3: TGCAGCGTTGGCCCAATGGGCCTCCCCTACGAGCAGTACTTC.

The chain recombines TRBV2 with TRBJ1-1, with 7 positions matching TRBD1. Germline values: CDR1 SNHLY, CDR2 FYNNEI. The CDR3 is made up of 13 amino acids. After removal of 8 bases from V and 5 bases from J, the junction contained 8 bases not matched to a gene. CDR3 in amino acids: CASQQGRTTEAFF. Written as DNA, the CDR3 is TGTGCCAGCCAACAGGGGAGGACAACTGAAGCTTTCTTT.

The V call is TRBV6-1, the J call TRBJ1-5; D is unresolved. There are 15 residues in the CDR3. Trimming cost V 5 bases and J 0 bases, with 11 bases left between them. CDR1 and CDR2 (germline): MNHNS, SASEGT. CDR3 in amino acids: CASSLVIDSNQPQHF. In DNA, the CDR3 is TGTGCCAGCAGTCTAGTAATAGATAGCAATCAGCCCCAGCATTTT.

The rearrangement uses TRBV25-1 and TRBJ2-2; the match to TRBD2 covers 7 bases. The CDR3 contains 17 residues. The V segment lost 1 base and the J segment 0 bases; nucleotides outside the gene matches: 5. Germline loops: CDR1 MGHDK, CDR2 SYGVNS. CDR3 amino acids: CASSELGLAANTGELFF. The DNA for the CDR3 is TGTGCCAGCAGTGAATTGGGGCTAGCGGCGAACACCGGGGAGCTGTTTTTT.

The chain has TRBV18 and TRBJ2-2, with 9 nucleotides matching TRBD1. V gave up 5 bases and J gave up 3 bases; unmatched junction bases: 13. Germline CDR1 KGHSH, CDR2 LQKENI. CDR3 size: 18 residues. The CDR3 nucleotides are TGTGCCAGCTCATCGAGACCGGGACAGGGAGAGGACACCGGGGAGCTGTTTTTT. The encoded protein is CASSSRPGQGEDTGELFF.

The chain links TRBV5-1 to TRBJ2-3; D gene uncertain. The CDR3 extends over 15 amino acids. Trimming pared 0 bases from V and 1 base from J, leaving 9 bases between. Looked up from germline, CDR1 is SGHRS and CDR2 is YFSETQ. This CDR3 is CASSLEGFGTDTQYF. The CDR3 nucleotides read TGCGCCAGCAGCTTGGAGGGTTTTGGCACAGATACGCAGTATTTT.

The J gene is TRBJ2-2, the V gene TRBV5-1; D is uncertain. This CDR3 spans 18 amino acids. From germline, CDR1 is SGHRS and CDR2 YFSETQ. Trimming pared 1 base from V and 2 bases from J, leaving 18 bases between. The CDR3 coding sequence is TGCGCCAGCAGCTTGTCCCTTTTGGGCGGAGCCAACACCGGGGAGCTGTTTTTT. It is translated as CASSLSLLGGANTGELFF.

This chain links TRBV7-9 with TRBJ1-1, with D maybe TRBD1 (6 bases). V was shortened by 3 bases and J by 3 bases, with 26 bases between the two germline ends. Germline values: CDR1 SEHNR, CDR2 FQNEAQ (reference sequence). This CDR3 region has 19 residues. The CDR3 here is CASSLFKDSSTLRDTEAFF. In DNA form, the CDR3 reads TGTGCCAGCAGCTTGTTCAAGGACAGCTCAACTCTGCGGGACACTGAAGCTTTCTTT.

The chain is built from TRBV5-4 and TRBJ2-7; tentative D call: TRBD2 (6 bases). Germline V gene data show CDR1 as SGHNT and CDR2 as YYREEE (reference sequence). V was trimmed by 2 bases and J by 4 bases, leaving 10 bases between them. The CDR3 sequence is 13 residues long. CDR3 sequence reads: CASSLPGGYEQYF. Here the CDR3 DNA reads TGTGCCAGCAGCTTACCCGGAGGGTACGAGCAGTACTTC.

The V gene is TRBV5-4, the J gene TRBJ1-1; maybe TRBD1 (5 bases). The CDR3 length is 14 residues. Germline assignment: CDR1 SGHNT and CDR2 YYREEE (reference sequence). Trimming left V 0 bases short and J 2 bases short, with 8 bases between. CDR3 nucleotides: TGTGCCAGCAGCTTGGACGGGGGAAACACTGAAGCTTTCTTT. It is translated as CASSLDGGNTEAFF.

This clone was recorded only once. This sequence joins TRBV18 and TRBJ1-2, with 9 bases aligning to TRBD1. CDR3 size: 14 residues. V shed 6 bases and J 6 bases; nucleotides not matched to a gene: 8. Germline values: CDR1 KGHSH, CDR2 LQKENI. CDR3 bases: TGTGCCAGCTCGTCTACAGGGGGCGTTCATGGCTACACCTTC. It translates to CASSSTGGVHGYTF.

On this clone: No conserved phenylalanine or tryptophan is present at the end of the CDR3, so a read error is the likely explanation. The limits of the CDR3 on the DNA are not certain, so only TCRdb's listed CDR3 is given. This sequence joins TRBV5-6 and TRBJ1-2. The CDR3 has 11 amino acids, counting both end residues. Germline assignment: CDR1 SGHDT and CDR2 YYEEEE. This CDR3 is CASELKWRRRL.

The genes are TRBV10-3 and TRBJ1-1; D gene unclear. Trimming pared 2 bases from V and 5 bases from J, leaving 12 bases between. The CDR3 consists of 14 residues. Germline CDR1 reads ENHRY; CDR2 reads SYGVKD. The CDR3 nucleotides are TGTGCCATCAGTGAGGGACGGACGGGAACTGAAGCTTTCTTT. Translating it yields CAISEGRTGTEAFF.

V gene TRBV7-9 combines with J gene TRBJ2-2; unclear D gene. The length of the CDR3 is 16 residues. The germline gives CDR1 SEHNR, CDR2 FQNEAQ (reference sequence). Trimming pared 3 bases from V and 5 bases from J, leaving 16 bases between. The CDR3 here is CASSFRPMGGTGELFF. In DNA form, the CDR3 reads TGTGCCAGCAGCTTTCGACCCATGGGCGGAACCGGGGAGCTGTTTTTT.